These T cell receptor beta chains were read from a single sample in a study of blood T cells in healthy people across ages. TCRdb recomputed calls from the 5' RACE reads with MiXCR, one row per CDR3 protein. The sample yields some 710,000 distinct CDR3 sequences, 35% to 60% seen once. Sequencing was performed on blood. The source is a man older than 75 in good health. CDR3s include the opening cysteine and the closing phenylalanine or tryptophan. A D gene is named only where the DNA matches it firmly. A clone size is listed for some rows: how often the clone was seen (once, few, many), or a class if it is expanded.

CDR3aa,CDR3nt,d_gene,abundance,j_gene,v_gene
CASSLRQRNTGELFF,TGTGCCAGCAGTTTAAGACAGAGGAACACCGGGGAGCTGTTTTTT,-,-,TRBJ2-2,TRBV12-3/TRBV12-4
CSASSRLAGRNEQFF,TGCAGTGCTAGTAGCAGGCTAGCGGGACGCAATGAGCAGTTCTTC,TRBD2,-,TRBJ2-1,TRBV20-1
CATSDSGHCEQYF,TGTGCCACCAGTGATTCGGGACATTGCGAGCAGTACTTC,-,-,TRBJ2-7,TRBV24-1
CASSLMGTDQETQYF,TGTGCCAGCAGCTTGATGGGGACAGACCAAGAGACCCAGTACTTC,TRBD1,few,TRBJ2-5,TRBV5-5
CASSEGGRITETQYF,TGTGCCAGCAGTGAAGGCGGACGGATAACGGAGACCCAGTACTTC,-,-,TRBJ2-5,TRBV6-1
CAISQGLASDTQYF,TGTGCCATCAGCCAAGGGCTGGCCTCGGATACGCAGTATTTT,-,-,TRBJ2-3,TRBV3-1
CASSLVPGGKADTQYF,TGTGCCAGCAGCTTAGTGCCGGGGGGGAAGGCAGATACGCAGTATTTT,TRBD2,few,TRBJ2-3,TRBV7-2
CASSQDEGGAYNSPLHF,TGCGCCAGCAGCCAAGACGAGGGTGGTGCCTATAATTCACCCCTCCACTTT,-,-,TRBJ1-6,TRBV4-1
CASSLRGGSEQYF,TGTGCCAGCAGTTTACGGGGGGGGAGTGAGCAGTACTTC,TRBD2,-,TRBJ2-5,TRBV12-3/TRBV12-4
CSAATGRFYGYTF,TGCAGCGCAGCGACAGGGAGATTCTATGGCTACACCTTC,TRBD1,-,TRBJ1-2,TRBV29-1
CASSRGGLAPNTGELFF,TGCGCCAGCAGCCGAGGGGGACTAGCGCCGAACACCGGGGAGCTGTTTTTT,TRBD2,-,TRBJ2-2,TRBV5-1